This TCR beta chain was sequenced in a study of regulatory T cells in long-lasting Graves disease. Study-level points and caveats: There was favoring of TRBV28, TRBJ1-2 and TRBJ2-5 in persistent disease.

CDR3-region Arm-PCR and iRepertoire HTBI primers produced the TCR beta libraries. Original methodology: Overall, samples carried 62 TRBV and about 14 TRBJ segments. TCRdb re-derived calls from the multiplex PCR reads in MiXCR, one entry per CDR3 protein. TCRdb's processing, not the authors', yielded these V and J calls. The sample lists roughly 300,000 distinct CDR3 sequences; roughly a fifth were seen once. About this clonotype: Its antigen is unknown. This may be a read error: a much more frequent sequence differs by one nucleotide.

Trimming pared 4 bases from V and 5 bases from J, leaving 14 bases between. This CDR3 has 14 residues. In germline, CDR1 is SGHAT, CDR2 FQNNGV. The time point: persistent/refractory GD, antithyroid drugs over 5 years with positive TRAb. PBMC-derived RNA was used for the TCR library. Peripheral blood, at 8.5 to 9 milliliters, went into EDTA tubes. The origin of this receptor is a female donor with Graves disease. This chain connects TRBV11-2 to TRBJ2-5; TRBD2 might be the D (5 bases). This specimen was peripheral blood mononuclear cells (PBMCs), taken when the disease was refractory, from a patient treated with antithyroid drugs. The CDR3 sequence: CASSSMREMETQYF. The CDR3 DNA is TGTGCCAGCAGCTCAATGAGGGAAATGGAGACCCAGTACTTC. Drawing the rest from reference TRBV11-2 and TRBJ2-5, the complete variable domain is EAGVAQSPRYKIIEKRQSVAFWCNPISGHATLYWYQQILGQGPKLLIQFQNNGVVDDSQLPKDRFSAERLKGVDSTLKIQPAKLEDSAVYLCASSSMREMETQYFGPGTRLLVL.